The 27 T cell receptor beta chains given below trace back to one sample, sequenced in a study of cytomegalovirus exposure and HLA in healthy donors. The primer mix had 60 Vbeta and 13 Jbeta primers. Produced via immunoSEQ multiplex PCR; TCRdb's table is partial and in-frame only. The sample totals approximately 190,000 clones; its top ten clones hold almost 6.5%. Specimen: PBMCs. These receptors were collected from a man aged 25-45 years in good health and CMV-seronegative.

The rearrangement links TRBV6-5 to TRBJ1-5; 7 bases match TRBD1. Trimming removed 5 bases from V and 4 bases from J; junction bases left unmatched: 5. Germline-derived CDR1 and CDR2 are MNHEY and SVGAGI. This CDR3 comprises 14 residues. The CDR3 nucleotides read TGTGCCAGCAGTCAGTCCAGGGGGAATCAGCCCCAGCATTTT. Translating it yields CASSQSRGNQPQHF.

The chain joins TRBV7-9 to TRBJ2-3; the D gene is possibly TRBD1 (5 bases). The germline CDR1 and CDR2 sequences are SEHNR and FQNEAQ (reference sequence). The CDR3 is 16 residues long. V dropped 1 base and J dropped 2 bases, with 13 bases sitting between them. For the CDR3, the DNA is TGTGCCAGCAGCTTAGTTGGGGCCAGGTCCACAGATACGCAGTATTTT. Protein sequence: CASSLVGARSTDTQYF.

The chain has TRBV20-1 and TRBJ1-2, with D uncertain. V dropped 8 bases and J dropped 7 bases, with 5 bases sitting between them. In germline, CDR1 is DFQATT, CDR2 SNEGSKA (reference sequence). The CDR3 runs to 8 residues. For the CDR3, the DNA is TGCAGTCCTTTTGGCTACACCTTC. Translating it yields CSPFGYTF.

The chain joins TRBV28 to TRBJ2-5; possibly TRBD2 for D (5 bases). The CDR3 covers 14 residues. Germline V gives CDR1 MDHEN, CDR2 SYDVKM. V was pared by 2 bases and J by 0 bases, with 7 bases between. CDR3 in amino acids: CASSLPGYQETQYF. CDR3 nucleotide sequence: TGTGCCAGCAGTTTACCGGGGTACCAAGAGACCCAGTACTTC. The full variable domain, in which reference TRBV28 and TRBJ2-5 provide the parts outside the CDR3, is DVKVTQSSRYLVKRTGEKVFLECVQDMDHENMFWYRQDPGLGLRLIYFSYDVKMKEKGDIPEGYSVSREKKERFSLILESASTNQTSMYLCASSLPGYQETQYFGPGTRLLVL.

J is TRBJ2-5 and V is TRBV7-2; 7 bases agree with TRBD2. Germline loops: CDR1 SGHTA, CDR2 FQGNSA. V shed 1 base, J shed 4 bases, and the junction held 3 bases outside the gene matches. The CDR3 is made up of 14 amino acids. CDR3 region: CASSLVTGGETQYF. CDR3 sequence (DNA): TGTGCCAGCAGCTTAGTGACGGGGGGAGAGACCCAGTACTTC.

The J gene is TRBJ2-7, the V gene TRBV28; D not resolved. The CDR3 spans 12 residues. Germline CDR1 reads MDHEN; CDR2 reads SYDVKM. V was shortened by 11 bases and J by 3 bases, with 14 bases between the two germline ends. CDR3 region: CAASGSIYEQYF. The DNA for the CDR3 is TGTGCCGCAAGTGGCTCCATCTACGAGCAGTACTTC.

The rearrangement links TRBV5-1 to TRBJ1-1; possible D gene TRBD1, 5 bases. V lost 4 bases and J lost 6, with 16 bases in between. Germline CDR1 reads SGHRS; CDR2 reads YFSETQ. There are 14 residues in the CDR3. DNA of the CDR3: TGCGCCAGCAGCCCGTTGACAGATCTCCCTGAAGCTTTCTTT. Translation gives CASSPLTDLPEAFF. Full variable domain (outside the CDR3, taken from reference TRBV5-1 and TRBJ1-1): KAGVTQTPRYLIKTRGQQVTLSCSPISGHRSVSWYQQTPGQGLQFLFEYFSETQRNKGNFPGRFSGRQFSNSRSEMNVSTLELGDSALYLCASSPLTDLPEAFFGQGTRLTVV.

The chain carries TRBV6-6 and TRBJ1-4, with 7 bases identical to TRBD1. J lost 7 bases, V lost 8 bases, and 4 bases had no gene match. Germline lookup yields CDR1 MNHNY and CDR2 SVGAGI (reference sequence). The CDR3 covers 12 residues. In DNA, the CDR3 is TGTGCCAGCGGACAGGCGGTTGAAAAACTGTTTTTT. This gives the protein CASGQAVEKLFF.

The rearrangement uses TRBV30 and TRBJ1-4; D remains unclear. Germline V gene data show CDR1 as GTSNPN and CDR2 as SVGIG (reference sequence). Trimming removed 5 bases at V and 6 bases at J, with 13 bases between. This CDR3 contains 13 residues. The CDR3 loop reads CAWGVGRHEKLFF. In DNA, the CDR3 is TGTGCCTGGGGGGTAGGGAGACATGAAAAACTGTTTTTT.

The V and J genes are TRBV27 and TRBJ2-3; D gene ambiguous. From germline, CDR1 is MNHEY and CDR2 SMNVEV (reference sequence). V lost 2 bases and J 3 bases, leaving 12 bases between the germline ends. This CDR3 comprises 15 residues. In DNA, the CDR3 is TGTGCCAGCAGTTTACGATCTAGAACTACAGATACGCAGTATTTT. Translated, it gives CASSLRSRTTDTQYF.

The chain joins TRBV19 to TRBJ2-1, with 8 bases identical to TRBD1. Looked up from germline, CDR1 is LNHDA and CDR2 is SQIVND (reference sequence). Trimming cost V 10 bases and J 0 bases; bases outside gene matches: 14. The CDR3 is 17 amino acids. DNA for the CDR3: TGTGCCACCACGGTTTCAGGGGGCAGGGGCTCCTACAATGAGCAGTTCTTC. Translating it yields CATTVSGGRGSYNEQFF.

This chain connects TRBV4-1 to TRBJ1-5, with D possibly being TRBD1 (6 bases). This CDR3 contains 14 residues. Trimming shortened V by 3 bases and J by 4 bases, and 10 bases separated the two germline ends. The germline CDR1 and CDR2 sequences are MGHRA and YSYEKL. In DNA form, the CDR3 reads TGCGCCAGCAGCCACTACAGGGAGAATCAGCCCCAGCATTTT. This gives the protein CASSHYRENQPQHF.

This chain connects TRBV5-4 to TRBJ2-7; tentatively, D is TRBD2 (6 bases). The CDR3 consists of 16 residues. V gave up 8 bases and J gave up 1 base, with 22 bases separating them. Germline CDR1 reads SGHNT; CDR2 reads YYREEE (reference sequence). CDR3 residues: CASSRTWRDGSYEQYF. CDR3 nucleotide sequence: TGTGCCAGTAGCCGCACGTGGCGGGATGGGTCCTACGAGCAGTACTTC. Full variable domain (remainder filled in from reference TRBV5-4 and TRBJ2-7): ETGVTQSPTHLIKTRGQQVTLRCSSQSGHNTVSWYQQALGQGPQFIFQYYREEENGRGNFPPRFSGLQFPNYSSELNVNALELDDSALYLCASSRTWRDGSYEQYFGPGTRLTVT.

V usage is TRBV5-1 and J usage is TRBJ2-1; TRBD1 matches 10 bases. J gave up 4 bases and V 4 bases, and 11 bases lay outside the gene matches. Germline V gene lookup returns CDR1 SGHRS and CDR2 YFSETQ. CDR3 length: 17 residues. The CDR3 loop reads CASSPALGTGEYNEQFF. DNA of the CDR3: TGCGCCAGCAGCCCGGCCTTAGGGACAGGGGAATACAATGAGCAGTTCTTC.

CDR3 sequence: CASSIEGGAFEAFF. The CDR3 DNA reads as TGTGCCAGTAGTATAGAAGGGGGCGCGTTTGAAGCTTTCTTT. This chain links TRBV19 with TRBJ1-1, with TRBD1 matching 7 bases. The CDR3 spans 14 residues. V was clipped by 0 bases and J by 7 bases; unmatched bases: 5. Per germline, CDR1 LNHDA and CDR2 SQIVND (reference sequence).

The chain has TRBV7-9 and TRBJ2-1, with TRBD2 matching 9 bases. This CDR3 contains 18 residues. J lost 3 bases, V lost 5 bases, and 14 bases had no gene match. Germline CDR1 reads SEHNR; CDR2 reads FQNEAQ (reference sequence). The chain's CDR3 is CASSRGPGGGAYYNEQFF. The CDR3 DNA reads as TGTGCCAGCAGCCGCGGGCCGGGCGGGGGGGCCTACTACAATGAGCAGTTCTTC.

Comments on this clone: A read error is likely, as this CDR3 ends without the conserved phenylalanine or tryptophan. V is TRBV6-5 and J is TRBJ2-7; D might be TRBD1 (6 bases). The CDR3 runs 15 residues. Germline V lookup: CDR1 MNHEY, CDR2 SVGAGI. The V end was cut by 0 bases, the J end by 0 bases, with 9 bases between. CDR3 loop: CASSYSTGGSYEQYL. The CDR3 DNA follows: TGTGCCAGCAGTTACTCGACAGGAGGCTCCTACGAGCAGTACCTC.

This rearrangement joins TRBV4-2 to TRBJ1-2; D call uncertain. The CDR3 sequence is 15 residues long. Per the germline V gene, CDR1 is LGHNA and CDR2 is YNFKEQ. V lost 0 bases and J lost 7, with 15 bases in between. This chain's CDR3 is CASSQDGNGVSGYTF. CDR3 nucleotides: TGTGCCAGCAGCCAAGATGGGAACGGGGTATCTGGCTACACCTTC.

This chain uses TRBV4-3 with TRBJ2-5, with a possible D match to TRBD2 (5 bases). The V and J ends lost 3 bases and 0 bases respectively, with 14 bases between them. CDR1 LGHNA and CDR2 YSLEER come from the germline V gene. The CDR3 loop spans 16 amino acids. The CDR3 nucleotides read TGCGCCAGCAGCCAGGTAGGAGGCAGCAACCAAGAGACCCAGTACTTC. As protein: CASSQVGGSNQETQYF.

This chain joins TRBV19 and TRBJ1-1, with 8 bases matching TRBD1. The CDR3 spans 20 residues. Trimming cost V 3 bases and J 1 base; bases outside gene matches: 19. Germline V gene data show CDR1 as LNHDA and CDR2 as SQIVND (reference sequence). CDR3 in amino acids: CASSILQGAVGGPQNTEAFF. The DNA of the CDR3 is TGTGCCAGTAGTATCTTGCAGGGGGCGGTCGGGGGGCCTCAGAACACTGAAGCTTTCTTT. Together with reference TRBV19 and TRBJ1-1, the CDR3 gives the full variable domain: DGGITQSPKYLFRKEGQNVTLSCEQNLNHDAMYWYRQDPGQGLRLIYYSQIVNDFQKGDIAEGYSVSREKKESFPLTVTSAQKNPTAFYLCASSILQGAVGGPQNTEAFFGQGTRLTVV.

This sequence joins TRBV10-3 and TRBJ1-4; 7 bases agree with TRBD1. Germline V gene sequence: CDR1 ENHRY, CDR2 SYGVKD. V was pared by 6 bases and J by 8 bases, with 3 bases of the junction left unmatched. The CDR3 runs 12 residues. The CDR3 loop reads CAISPGQEKLFF. CDR3 DNA: TGTGCCATCAGCCCGGGACAGGAAAAACTGTTTTTT.

The chain is built from TRBV7-2 and TRBJ1-1, with a possible D match to TRBD1 (5 bases). CDR1 and CDR2 (germline): SGHTA, FQGNSA. The CDR3 length is 16 residues. Deletions cut 5 bases from V and 1 base from J, with 17 bases between. The CDR3 is CASSASGRIGNTEAFF. The DNA for the CDR3 is TGTGCCAGCAGCGCCTCAGGGCGCATAGGGAACACTGAAGCTTTCTTT.

The chain links TRBV7-8 to TRBJ2-2; D is possibly TRBD1 (5 bases). The CDR3 spans 15 residues. The germline V and J ends were trimmed by 3 bases and 1 base, with 9 bases remaining between them. The germline CDR1 and CDR2 sequences are SGHVS and FQNEAQ. This CDR3 is CASSLKTVNTGELFF. The CDR3 DNA is TGTGCCAGCAGCTTGAAGACAGTGAACACCGGGGAGCTGTTTTTT.

V and J are TRBV6-1 and TRBJ2-1; D may be TRBD1 (6 bases). The CDR3 contains 15 residues. Trimming pared 3 bases from V and 3 bases from J, leaving 12 bases between. Germline assignment: CDR1 MNHNS and CDR2 SASEGT. The CDR3 DNA reads TGTGCCAGCAGTGATACGGGACAAAACTACAATGAGCAGTTCTTC. This codes for CASSDTGQNYNEQFF.

To note about this clone: Germline is not matched at one junction end, which may reflect a read error. The chain is built from TRBV27 and TRBJ2-5, with a weak D call TRBD1 (6 bases). Germline V gene sequence: CDR1 MNHEY, CDR2 SMNVEV (reference sequence). The CDR3 has 13 amino acids. The CDR3 here is CAARGQLQETQYF. The CDR3 DNA reads as TGCGCGGCCAGGGGCCAACTCCAAGAGACCCAGTACTTC.

The chain recombines TRBV11-1 with TRBJ2-2; tentatively, D is TRBD2 (6 bases). Between the trimmed V and J ends, which lost 2 bases and 6 bases, there was a span of 13 bases. The CDR3 length is 15 residues. The germline V gene has CDR1 SGHAT and CDR2 FQDESV (reference sequence). The CDR3, as DNA: TGTGCCAGCAGCTTAACGGGAGCGGTAGCCGGGGAGCTGTTTTTT. This encodes CASSLTGAVAGELFF.

The V gene is TRBV7-8, the J gene TRBJ1-6; TRBD1 matches at 9 bases. Per germline, CDR1 SGHVS and CDR2 FQNEAQ. Trimming took 5 bases from V and 7 from J; bases not matched to a gene: 6. This CDR3 comprises 15 residues. The CDR3 protein is CASSPWDRANSPLHF. The CDR3 DNA reads as TGTGCCAGCAGCCCCTGGGACAGGGCCAATTCACCCCTCCACTTT.